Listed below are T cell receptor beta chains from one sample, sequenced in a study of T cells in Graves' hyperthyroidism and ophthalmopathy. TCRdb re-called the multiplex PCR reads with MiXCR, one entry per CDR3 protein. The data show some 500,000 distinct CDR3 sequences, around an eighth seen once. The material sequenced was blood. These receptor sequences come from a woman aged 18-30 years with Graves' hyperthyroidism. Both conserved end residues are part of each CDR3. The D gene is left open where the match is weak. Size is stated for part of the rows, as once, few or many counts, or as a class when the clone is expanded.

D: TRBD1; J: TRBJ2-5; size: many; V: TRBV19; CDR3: CASTLGTGRETQYF; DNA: TGTGCCAGTACTCTCGGGACAGGGAGGGAGACCCAGTACTTC
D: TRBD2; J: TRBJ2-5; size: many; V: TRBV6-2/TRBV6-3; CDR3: CASSLGLVIETQYF; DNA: TGTGCCAGCTCTTTGGGACTAGTTATCGAGACCCAGTACTTC
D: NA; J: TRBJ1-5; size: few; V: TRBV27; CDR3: CASSPSRLQPQHF; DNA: TGTGCCAGCAGTCCTTCTAGGCTTCAGCCCCAGCATTTT
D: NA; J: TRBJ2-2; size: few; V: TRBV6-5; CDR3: CASSYSRLTGELFF; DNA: TGTGCCAGCAGTTACTCGCGACTAACCGGGGAGCTGTTTTTT
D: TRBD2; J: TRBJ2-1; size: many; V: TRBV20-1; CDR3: CSALGAGAGNEQFF; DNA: TGCAGTGCCCTCGGGGCGGGAGCCGGCAATGAGCAGTTCTTC
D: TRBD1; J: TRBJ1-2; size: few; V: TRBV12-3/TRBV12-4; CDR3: CASSQYRTGGSYGYTF; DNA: TGTGCCAGCAGCCAATACCGAACAGGGGGTAGCTATGGCTACACCTTC
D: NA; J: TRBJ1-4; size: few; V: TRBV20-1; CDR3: CSARTTAHTTNEKLFF; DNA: TGCAGTGCTAGGACGACAGCTCACACAACTAATGAAAAACTGTTTTTT
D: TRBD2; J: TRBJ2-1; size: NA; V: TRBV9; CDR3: CASSGHSGRVAYNEQFF; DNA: TGTGCCAGCAGCGGACATAGCGGGAGAGTTGCCTACAATGAGCAGTTCTTC
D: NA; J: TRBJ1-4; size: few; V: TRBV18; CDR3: CASSRTTTNEKLFF; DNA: TGTGCCAGCTCACGGACAACAACTAATGAAAAACTGTTTTTT
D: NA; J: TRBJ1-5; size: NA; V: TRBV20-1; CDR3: CSSSMGNNQPQHF; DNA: TGCAGCTCCTCGATGGGAAACAATCAGCCCCAGCATTTT